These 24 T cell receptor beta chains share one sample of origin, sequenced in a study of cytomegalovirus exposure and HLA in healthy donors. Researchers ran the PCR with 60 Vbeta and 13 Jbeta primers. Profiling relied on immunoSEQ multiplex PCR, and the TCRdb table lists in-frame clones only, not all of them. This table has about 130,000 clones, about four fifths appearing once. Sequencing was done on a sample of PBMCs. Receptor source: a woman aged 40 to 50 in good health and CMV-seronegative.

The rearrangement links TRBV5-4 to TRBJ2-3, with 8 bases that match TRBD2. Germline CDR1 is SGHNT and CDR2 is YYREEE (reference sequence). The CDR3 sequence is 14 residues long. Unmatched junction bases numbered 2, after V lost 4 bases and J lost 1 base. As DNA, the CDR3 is TGTGCCAGCAGCGTGCGGGGGGGCACAGATACGCAGTATTTT. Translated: CASSVRGGTDTQYF.

DNA for the CDR3: TGTGCCAGCAGCTTAGACAGGAGTAATGAAAAACTGTTTTTT. It specifies CASSLDRSNEKLFF. The V and J genes are TRBV7-9 and TRBJ1-4, with D possibly TRBD1 on 5 matching bases. V was clipped by 1 base and J by 4 bases, with 7 bases between them. CDR1 and CDR2 (germline): SEHNR, FQNEAQ (reference sequence). The CDR3 spans 14 residues.

The CDR3 here is CASSQAMNTEAFF. CDR3 DNA: TGCGCCAGCAGCCAAGCTATGAACACTGAAGCTTTCTTT. V is TRBV4-3 and J is TRBJ1-1; D remains unclear. V was trimmed by 1 base and J by 0 bases, leaving 3 bases between them. Germline V gene lookup returns CDR1 LGHNA and CDR2 YSLEER. The CDR3 covers 13 residues.

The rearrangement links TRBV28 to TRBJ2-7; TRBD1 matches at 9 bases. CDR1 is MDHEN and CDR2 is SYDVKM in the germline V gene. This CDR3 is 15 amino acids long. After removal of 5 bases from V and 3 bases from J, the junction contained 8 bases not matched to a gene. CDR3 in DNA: TGTGCCAGCAGTCCTCTCGGGACAGGGCTCTACGAGCAGTACTTC. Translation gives CASSPLGTGLYEQYF.

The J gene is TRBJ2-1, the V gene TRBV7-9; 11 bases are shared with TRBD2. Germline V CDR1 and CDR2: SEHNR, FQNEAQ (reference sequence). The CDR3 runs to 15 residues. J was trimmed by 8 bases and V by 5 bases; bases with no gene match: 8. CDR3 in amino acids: CASSPTLAGDDEQFF. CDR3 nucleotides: TGTGCCAGCAGCCCGACACTAGCGGGGGACGATGAGCAGTTCTTC.

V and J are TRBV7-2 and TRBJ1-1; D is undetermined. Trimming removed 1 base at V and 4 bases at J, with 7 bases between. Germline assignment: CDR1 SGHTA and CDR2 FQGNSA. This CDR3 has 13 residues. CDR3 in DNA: TGTGCCAGCAGCTTAGAGATCGGCACTGAAGCTTTCTTT. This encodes CASSLEIGTEAFF.

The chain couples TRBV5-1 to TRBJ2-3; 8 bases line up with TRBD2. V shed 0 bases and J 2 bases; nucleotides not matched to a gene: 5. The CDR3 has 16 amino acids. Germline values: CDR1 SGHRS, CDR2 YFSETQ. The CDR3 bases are TGCGCCAGCAGCTTGGCGGCGGGGGGATACACAGATACGCAGTATTTT. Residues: CASSLAAGGYTDTQYF. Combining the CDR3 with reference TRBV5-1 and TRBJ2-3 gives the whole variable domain KAGVTQTPRYLIKTRGQQVTLSCSPISGHRSVSWYQQTPGQGLQFLFEYFSETQRNKGNFPGRFSGRQFSNSRSEMNVSTLELGDSALYLCASSLAAGGYTDTQYFGPGTRLTVL.

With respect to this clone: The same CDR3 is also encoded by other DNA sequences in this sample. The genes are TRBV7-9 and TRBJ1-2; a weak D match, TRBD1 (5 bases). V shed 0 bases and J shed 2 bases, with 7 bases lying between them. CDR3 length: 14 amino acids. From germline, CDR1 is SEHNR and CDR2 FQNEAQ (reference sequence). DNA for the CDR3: TGTGCCAGCAGCTTAGCGTCAGGGAACTATGGCTACACCTTC. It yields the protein CASSLASGNYGYTF.

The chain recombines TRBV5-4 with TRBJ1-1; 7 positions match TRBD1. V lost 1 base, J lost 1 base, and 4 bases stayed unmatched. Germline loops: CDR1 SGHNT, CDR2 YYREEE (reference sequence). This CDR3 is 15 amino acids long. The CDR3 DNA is TGTGCCAGCAGCTTGATGGGACAGCAGAACACTGAAGCTTTCTTT. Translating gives CASSLMGQQNTEAFF.

Written as DNA, the CDR3 is TGCGCCAGCAGCTTGACCCCGGGGGACCAAGAGACCCAGTACTTC. This gives the protein CASSLTPGDQETQYF. J is TRBJ2-5 and V is TRBV5-1, with D possibly TRBD2 on 6 matching bases. The CDR3 loop spans 15 amino acids. The V end was cut by 1 base, the J end by 0 bases, with 10 bases between. Germline V gene sequence: CDR1 SGHRS, CDR2 YFSETQ. Combining the CDR3 with reference TRBV5-1 and TRBJ2-5 gives the whole variable domain KAGVTQTPRYLIKTRGQQVTLSCSPISGHRSVSWYQQTPGQGLQFLFEYFSETQRNKGNFPGRFSGRQFSNSRSEMNVSTLELGDSALYLCASSLTPGDQETQYFGPGTRLLVL.

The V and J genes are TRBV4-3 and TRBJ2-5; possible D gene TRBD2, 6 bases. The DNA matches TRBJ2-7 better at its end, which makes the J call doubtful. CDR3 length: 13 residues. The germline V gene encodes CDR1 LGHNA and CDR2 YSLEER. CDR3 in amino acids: CASSPRAGYEQYF. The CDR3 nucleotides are TGCGCCAGCAGCCCGCGTGCGGGGTACGAGCAGTACTTC.

The CDR3 reads CASTSGGMGYF. The CDR3 DNA is TGCGCCAGTACTTCAGGGGGGATGGGGTACTTC. The V call is TRBV23-1, the J call TRBJ2-7; TRBD1 is a possible D gene (7 bases). TRBV23-1 belongs to the ORF category, with a function that is uncertain. Trimming stripped 9 bases from V and 12 bases from J, with 18 bases between. This CDR3 comprises 11 residues.

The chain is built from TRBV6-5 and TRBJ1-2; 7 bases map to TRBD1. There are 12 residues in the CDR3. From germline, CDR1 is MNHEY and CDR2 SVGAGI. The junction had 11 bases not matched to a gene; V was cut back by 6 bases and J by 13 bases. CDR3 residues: CASSEKKWTGTF. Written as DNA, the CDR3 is TGTGCCAGCAGCGAAAAGAAGTGGACAGGCACCTTC.

CDR3 region: CASSRGLAGGTDTQYF. CDR3 coding DNA: TGTGCCAGCAGCCGCGGACTAGCGGGGGGCACAGATACGCAGTATTTT. The gene calls are TRBV4-2 and TRBJ2-3; 13 bases are a match to TRBD2. The ends lost 4 bases at V and 1 base at J; junction bases unmatched: 2. Germline values: CDR1 LGHNA, CDR2 YNFKEQ. The CDR3 sequence is 16 residues long.

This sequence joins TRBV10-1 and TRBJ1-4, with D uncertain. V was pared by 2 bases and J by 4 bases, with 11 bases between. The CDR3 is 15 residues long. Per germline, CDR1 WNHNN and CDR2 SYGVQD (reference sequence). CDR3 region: CASSETGELNEKLFF. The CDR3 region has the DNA TGCGCCAGCAGTGAGACGGGTGAACTTAATGAAAAACTGTTTTTT.

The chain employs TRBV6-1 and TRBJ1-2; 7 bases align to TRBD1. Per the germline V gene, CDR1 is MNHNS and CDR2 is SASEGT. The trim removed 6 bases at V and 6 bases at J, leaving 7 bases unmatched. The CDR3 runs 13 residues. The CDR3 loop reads CASRPGQRDGYTF. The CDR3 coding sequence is TGTGCCAGCAGGCCGGGACAGCGAGATGGCTACACCTTC.

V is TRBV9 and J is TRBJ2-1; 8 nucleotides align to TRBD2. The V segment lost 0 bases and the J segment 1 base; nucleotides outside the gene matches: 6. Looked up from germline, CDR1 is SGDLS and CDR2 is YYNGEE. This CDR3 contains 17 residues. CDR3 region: CASSVAGGRESYNEQFF. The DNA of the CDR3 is TGTGCCAGCAGCGTAGCGGGGGGGAGGGAATCCTACAATGAGCAGTTCTTC.

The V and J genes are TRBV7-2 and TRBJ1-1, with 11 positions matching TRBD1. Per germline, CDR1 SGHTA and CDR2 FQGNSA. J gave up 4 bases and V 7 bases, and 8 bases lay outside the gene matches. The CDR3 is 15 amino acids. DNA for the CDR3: TGTGCCAGCACCCCGACCGGGACAGGGGGCACTGAAGCTTTCTTT. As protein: CASTPTGTGGTEAFF.

The CDR3 loop reads CASSLAERGGGETQYF. The CDR3 nucleotides read TGCGCCAGCAGCTTGGCCGAGCGGGGGGGCGGAGAGACCCAGTACTTC. The chain uses TRBV5-1 and TRBJ2-5; the match to TRBD2 covers 10 bases. Germline CDR1 reads SGHRS; CDR2 reads YFSETQ. This CDR3 is 16 amino acids long. J was trimmed by 4 bases and V by 0 bases; bases with no gene match: 6.

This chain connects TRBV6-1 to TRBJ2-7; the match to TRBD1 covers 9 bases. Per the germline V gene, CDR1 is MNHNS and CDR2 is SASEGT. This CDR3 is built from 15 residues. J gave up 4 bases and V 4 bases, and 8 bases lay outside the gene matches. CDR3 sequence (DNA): TGTGCCAGCAGTGCAACGACAGGGGGGGGTTACGAGCAGTACTTC. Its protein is CASSATTGGGYEQYF.

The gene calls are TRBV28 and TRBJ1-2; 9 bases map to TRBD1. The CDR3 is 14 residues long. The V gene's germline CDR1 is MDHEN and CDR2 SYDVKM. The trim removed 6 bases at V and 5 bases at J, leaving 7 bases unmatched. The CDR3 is CASSLGQGNYGYTF. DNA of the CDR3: TGTGCCAGCAGCCTCGGACAGGGGAATTATGGCTACACCTTC.

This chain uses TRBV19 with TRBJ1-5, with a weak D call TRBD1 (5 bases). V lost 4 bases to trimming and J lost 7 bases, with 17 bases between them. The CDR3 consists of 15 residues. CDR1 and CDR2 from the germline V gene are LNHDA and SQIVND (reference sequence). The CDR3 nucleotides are TGTGCCAGTAGTACTCCCCAGGTGGGGCCCCAGCCCCAGCATTTT. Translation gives CASSTPQVGPQPQHF.

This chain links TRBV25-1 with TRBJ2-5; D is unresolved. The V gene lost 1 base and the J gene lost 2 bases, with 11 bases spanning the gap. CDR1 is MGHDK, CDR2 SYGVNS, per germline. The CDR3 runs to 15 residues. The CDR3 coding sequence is TGTGCCAGCAGTGAATGGCTTGGTTTGCAAGAGACCCAGTACTTC. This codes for CASSEWLGLQETQYF. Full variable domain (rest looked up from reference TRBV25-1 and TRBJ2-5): EADIYQTPRYLVIGTGKKITLECSQTMGHDKMYWYQQDPGMELHLIHYSYGVNSTEKGDLSSESTVSRIRTEHFPLTLESARPSHTSQYLCASSEWLGLQETQYFGPGTRLLVL.

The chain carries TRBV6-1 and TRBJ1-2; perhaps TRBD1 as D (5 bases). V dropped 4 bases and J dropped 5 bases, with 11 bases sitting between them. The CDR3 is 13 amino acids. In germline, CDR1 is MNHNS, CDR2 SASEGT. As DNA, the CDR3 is TGTGCCAGCAGTGGGGACTCCCCTTATGGCTACACCTTC. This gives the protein CASSGDSPYGYTF.